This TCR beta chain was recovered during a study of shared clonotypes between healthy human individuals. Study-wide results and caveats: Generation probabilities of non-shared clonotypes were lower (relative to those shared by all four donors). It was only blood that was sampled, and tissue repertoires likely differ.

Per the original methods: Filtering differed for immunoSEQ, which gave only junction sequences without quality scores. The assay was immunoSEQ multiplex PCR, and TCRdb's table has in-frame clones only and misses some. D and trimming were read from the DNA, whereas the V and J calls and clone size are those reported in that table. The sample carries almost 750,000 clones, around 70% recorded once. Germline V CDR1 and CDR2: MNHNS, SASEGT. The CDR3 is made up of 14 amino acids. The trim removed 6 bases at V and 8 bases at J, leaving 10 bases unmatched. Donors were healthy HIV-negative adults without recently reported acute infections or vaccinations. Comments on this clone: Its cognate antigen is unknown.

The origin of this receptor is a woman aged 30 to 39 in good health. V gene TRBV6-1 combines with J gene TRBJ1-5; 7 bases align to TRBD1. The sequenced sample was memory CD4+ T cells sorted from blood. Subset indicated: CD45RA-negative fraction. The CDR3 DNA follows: TGTGCCAGCAGCTCGAGACAGGGCCAGGAGCCCCAGCATTTT. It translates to CASSSRQGQEPQHF.